One and the same sample provided the 29 T cell receptor beta chains below, sequenced in a study of identical twins (dated by TCRdb to the mid-2010s). Library preparation was by 5' RACE. Sequencer: Illumina HiSeq 2000. TCRdb cleaned the public reads at Q25 with fastp, built clones with MiXCR and kept in-frame beta chains. Rows matching on CDR3 protein sequence are summarized as one entry with the most common DNA and genes. The sample table records hundreds of thousands of distinct CDR3 sequences; 5.5% to 6.5% of these occur just once. Roughly 1.8% of the sample is taken by the ten largest. Sequencing input: naive T cells sorted from blood. Sample cell subset or site, as interpreted from the label and publication: cells isolated with a human naive T-cell isolation kit. Receptors were obtained from a man between 18 and 35 years old in good health.

This clonotype was observed at least ten times. V is TRBV12-3 or TRBV12-4 and J is TRBJ2-1; TRBD2 agrees at 16 bases. This CDR3 has 14 amino acids. The junction had 8 bases not matched to a gene; V was cut back by 7 bases and J by 14 bases. The CDR3 sequence is CASTTGLAGGPKFF. CDR3 DNA: TGTGCCAGCACCACGGGACTAGCGGGAGGGCCGAAGTTCTTC.

CDR3 nucleotides: TGCGCCAGCAGTGATAGCCCTGAAGCTTTCTTT. Residues: CASSDSPEAFF. The chain combines TRBV10-2 with TRBJ1-1; no firm D call. Germline V gene data show CDR1 as WSHSY and CDR2 as SAAADI. The V end lost 3 bases, the J end lost 6 bases, and 5 bases lay between the germline ends. The CDR3 loop spans 11 amino acids.

This clonotype came up many times. This sequence joins TRBV4-1 and TRBJ2-2, with a weak D call TRBD2 (5 bases). The germline gives CDR1 MGHRA, CDR2 YSYEKL. V lost 3 bases to trimming and J lost 6 bases, with 8 bases between them. CDR3 size: 13 residues. For the CDR3, the DNA is TGCGCCAGCAGCCACGAACTAGCCGGGGAGCTGTTTTTT. Its protein product is CASSHELAGELFF.

This clonotype was counted a few times. The rearrangement links TRBV5-5 to TRBJ1-6, with TRBD1 identical over 8 bases. The CDR3 contains 16 residues. CDR1 and CDR2 from the germline V gene are SGHKS and YYEKEE (reference sequence). J was trimmed by 0 bases and V by 4 bases; bases with no gene match: 3. The CDR3 protein is CASSTQGASYNSPLHF. CDR3 in DNA: TGTGCCAGCAGCACTCAGGGGGCCTCCTATAATTCACCCCTCCACTTT.

This clonotype was seen at least ten times. The V call is TRBV20-1, the J call TRBJ2-3; TRBD2 matches 7 bases. The CDR3 length is 14 residues. Germline V gene data show CDR1 as DFQATT and CDR2 as SNEGSKA (reference sequence). V shed 6 bases, J shed 1 base, and the junction held 7 bases outside the gene matches. The CDR3 loop reads CSATRAGGTDTQYF. The CDR3, as DNA: TGCAGTGCGACAAGGGCGGGGGGCACAGATACGCAGTATTTT.

The rearrangement uses TRBV12-3 or TRBV12-4 and TRBJ2-1; possible D gene TRBD1, 6 bases. The CDR3 is 13 residues long. V lost 4 bases and J lost 9, with 13 bases in between. In nucleotides, the CDR3 is TGTGCCAGCAGTTATGTCAGGGGTGCTGAGCAGTTCTTC. Its protein product is CASSYVRGAEQFF.

This clonotype has a count of ten or more. The chain carries TRBV5-1 and TRBJ2-3; weak D call: TRBD2 (6 bases). V lost 2 bases and J 6 bases, leaving 13 bases between the germline ends. The V gene's germline CDR1 is SGHRS and CDR2 YFSETQ. The CDR3 has 14 residues. The CDR3 spells CASSLGRESDTQYF. CDR3 sequence (DNA): TGCGCCAGCAGCTTAGGGCGGGAATCCGATACGCAGTATTTT.

This clonotype was recorded at least ten times. The chain recombines TRBV5-6 with TRBJ2-5; 8 bases map to TRBD2. Germline V gene data show CDR1 as SGHDT and CDR2 as YYEEEE. The CDR3 length is 15 residues. Germline trimming cut 0 bases from V and 0 bases from J; bases unmatched to any gene: 1. CDR3 protein: CASSLVAGYQETQYF. As DNA, the CDR3 is TGTGCCAGCAGCTTGGTAGCGGGGTACCAAGAGACCCAGTACTTC.

This clonotype was observed many times. CDR3 protein: CASSFLKAEMGDTQYF. CDR3 DNA sequence: TGTGCCAGCAGTTTCCTCAAAGCGGAAATGGGGGATACGCAGTATTTT. V and J are TRBV27 and TRBJ2-3, with D perhaps matching TRBD2 (5 bases). The CDR3 totals 16 residues. V was pared by 3 bases and J by 6 bases, with 19 bases between. Germline CDR1 is MNHEY and CDR2 is SMNVEV (reference sequence).

The table lists this clonotype with a few counts. The V and J genes are TRBV29-1 and TRBJ1-1, with D unresolved. The CDR3 contains 11 residues. Deletions cut 3 bases from V and 5 bases from J, with 7 bases between. CDR1 is SQVTM, CDR2 ANQGSEA, per germline. Here the CDR3 DNA reads TGCAGCGTTGATGGTGCAACTGAAGCTTTCTTT. It specifies CSVDGATEAFF.

The CDR3 DNA reads TGCGCCAGCAGCTTGGCCCTCCCGTCTGGGGGAGCTTTCTTT. It encodes CASSLALPSGGAFF. V gene TRBV5-1 combines with J gene TRBJ1-1, with TRBD1 as a possible D gene (5 bases). Trimming cost V 0 bases and J 10 bases, with 16 bases left between them. The germline gives CDR1 SGHRS, CDR2 YFSETQ. CDR3 length: 14 residues.

This clonotype was found many times. V usage is TRBV4-1 and J usage is TRBJ2-6; perhaps D is TRBD1 or TRBD2 (5 bases each). Germline CDR1 reads MGHRA; CDR2 reads YSYEKL. This CDR3 has 14 residues. Trimming removed 2 bases at V and 8 bases at J, with 10 bases between. CDR3 sequence (DNA): TGCGCCAGCAGCCAAATCCGGGACCCCAACGTCCTGACTTTC. Protein sequence: CASSQIRDPNVLTF.

At least ten counts were recorded for this clonotype. This sequence joins TRBV5-1 and TRBJ2-1; no reliable D call. This CDR3 has 13 amino acids. V lost 0 bases and J 6 bases, leaving 7 bases between the germline ends. Germline V gene sequence: CDR1 SGHRS, CDR2 YFSETQ. CDR3 coding DNA: TGCGCCAGCAGCTTGGGGAGCGTCAATGAGCAGTTCTTC. Residues: CASSLGSVNEQFF.

This clonotype has only a few counts. The chain recombines TRBV12-3 or TRBV12-4 with TRBJ2-6; the match to TRBD2 covers 10 bases. The V gene end was trimmed by 5 bases and the J gene end by 0 bases; junction bases not matched to a gene: 4. The CDR3 totals 17 residues. CDR3 in amino acids: CASSISGRNSGANVLTF. CDR3 nucleotide sequence: TGTGCCAGCAGTATTAGCGGGAGGAACTCTGGGGCCAACGTCCTGACTTTC.

In its sample, this clonotype was seen many times. The chain couples TRBV4-1 to TRBJ2-1; no definite D call. The ends were cut back, 0 bases at V and 4 bases at J, with 16 bases in the middle. This CDR3 comprises 17 residues. The germline V gene has CDR1 MGHRA and CDR2 YSYEKL. The CDR3 sequence: CASSQDSGPNQYNEQFF. The CDR3 nucleotides are TGCGCCAGCAGCCAAGATTCGGGCCCAAATCAGTACAATGAGCAGTTCTTC.

This clonotype was recorded many times. The chain combines TRBV20-1 with TRBJ2-2, with 7 bases fitting TRBD1. This CDR3 spans 17 amino acids. CDR1 is DFQATT and CDR2 is SNEGSKA in the germline V gene (reference sequence). V lost 0 bases, J lost 3 bases, and 10 bases stayed unmatched. The CDR3 sequence is CSARDSIRGSDTGELFF. The CDR3 region has the DNA TGCAGTGCTAGAGATAGTATCAGGGGGTCGGACACCGGGGAGCTGTTTTTT.

The V gene is TRBV2, the J gene TRBJ2-7; no definite D call. V was shortened by 1 base and J by 4 bases, with 17 bases between the two germline ends. The length of the CDR3 is 16 residues. Germline lookup yields CDR1 SNHLY and CDR2 FYNNEI. Here the CDR3 reads CASSEGLNPLGYEQYF. The CDR3 DNA sequence: TGTGCCAGCAGTGAAGGCCTCAACCCCCTCGGGTACGAGCAGTACTTC.

The chain recombines TRBV10-3 with TRBJ2-1; D is uncertain. The CDR3 is made up of 17 amino acids. Germline-derived CDR1 and CDR2 are ENHRY and SYGVKD. V was pared by 2 bases and J by 3 bases, with 17 bases between. The CDR3: CAISEITDPKIYNEQFF. In nucleotides, the CDR3 is TGTGCCATCAGTGAGATAACAGACCCCAAGATCTACAATGAGCAGTTCTTC.

The gene calls are TRBV4-2 and TRBJ1-2, with TRBD1 matching 9 bases. CDR3 size: 16 residues. The ends lost 0 bases at V and 4 bases at J; junction bases unmatched: 6. The germline V gene encodes CDR1 LGHNA and CDR2 YNFKEQ. The CDR3 sequence: CASSQEAQGAIYGYTF. CDR3 nucleotide sequence: TGTGCCAGCAGCCAAGAGGCACAGGGGGCAATCTATGGCTACACCTTC.

The V gene is TRBV5-1, the J gene TRBJ1-4, with D perhaps matching TRBD1 (6 bases). Deletions cut 4 bases from V and 6 bases from J, with 16 bases between. This CDR3 has 15 residues. Per germline, CDR1 SGHRS and CDR2 YFSETQ. CDR3: CASSPRGTAYEKLFF. The CDR3 DNA follows: TGCGCCAGCAGCCCGAGGGGGACGGCCTATGAAAAACTGTTTTTT. Filled out from reference TRBV5-1 and TRBJ1-4, the complete variable domain reads KAGVTQTPRYLIKTRGQQVTLSCSPISGHRSVSWYQQTPGQGLQFLFEYFSETQRNKGNFPGRFSGRQFSNSRSEMNVSTLELGDSALYLCASSPRGTAYEKLFFGSGTQLSVL.

This clonotype was counted only a few times. DNA of the CDR3: TGTGCCAGCTCACCACAGGTAAAGGGTTGGAGCTCCTACAATGAGCAGTTCTTC. This encodes CASSPQVKGWSSYNEQFF. This chain uses TRBV18 with TRBJ2-1; no reliable D call. CDR1 is KGHSH and CDR2 is LQKENI in the germline V gene. The CDR3 spans 18 residues. Trimming stripped 1 base from V and 0 bases from J, with 16 bases between.

The table lists this clonotype with many counts. The genes are TRBV12-3 or TRBV12-4 and TRBJ2-3; tentatively, D is TRBD1 (6 bases). Trimming pared 6 bases from V and 2 bases from J, leaving 15 bases between. This CDR3 is built from 15 residues. DNA of the CDR3: TGTGCCAGCAGCCAGATAACAGGGTTCACAGATACGCAGTATTTT. Its translation is CASSQITGFTDTQYF.

This clonotype was picked up many times. The chain carries TRBV20-1 and TRBJ2-1; 10 bases map to TRBD2. With V trimmed by 0 bases and J by 3 bases, 5 bases remained unmatched. Germline-derived CDR1 and CDR2 are DFQATT and SNEGSKA (reference sequence). This CDR3 region has 16 residues. As DNA, the CDR3 is TGCAGTGCTAGAGATAGCACTAGCGGGAACTACAATGAGCAGTTCTTC. Encoded protein: CSARDSTSGNYNEQFF.

This clonotype was counted many times. CDR3 bases: TGCGCCAGCAGCGCCGGGACAATTAAGTACAATGAGCAGTTCTTC. As protein: CASSAGTIKYNEQFF. The V and J genes are TRBV5-1 and TRBJ2-1; D might be TRBD1 (6 bases). CDR3 length: 15 amino acids. Germline CDR1 SGHRS, CDR2 YFSETQ. The V end lost 4 bases, the J end lost 4 bases, and 15 bases lay between the germline ends. The full variable domain, with the rest looked up from reference TRBV5-1 and TRBJ2-1, is KAGVTQTPRYLIKTRGQQVTLSCSPISGHRSVSWYQQTPGQGLQFLFEYFSETQRNKGNFPGRFSGRQFSNSRSEMNVSTLELGDSALYLCASSAGTIKYNEQFFGPGTRLTVL.

This clonotype was detected ten times or more. This sequence joins TRBV6-1 and TRBJ2-7, with TRBD1 identical over 7 bases. The CDR3 has 13 amino acids. CDR1 and CDR2 from the germline V gene are MNHNS and SASEGT. The ends lost 5 bases at V and 3 bases at J; junction bases unmatched: 4. The CDR3 sequence is CASSQGQSYEQYF. In nucleotides, the CDR3 is TGTGCCAGCAGTCAGGGACAGAGCTACGAGCAGTACTTC.

The chain is built from TRBV6-2 or TRBV6-3 and TRBJ2-3; D not resolved. This CDR3 spans 14 amino acids. Germline V CDR1 and CDR2: MNHEY, SVGEGT. Trimming shortened V by 2 bases and J by 3 bases, and 9 bases separated the two germline ends. CDR3 amino acids: CASSYPVKTDTQYF. CDR3 in DNA: TGTGCCAGCAGTTACCCAGTGAAGACAGATACGCAGTATTTT.

This clonotype showed up just a few times. This rearrangement joins TRBV11-2 to TRBJ1-2, with 8 bases lining up with TRBD1. CDR1 is SGHAT and CDR2 is FQNNGV in the germline V gene. This CDR3 has 16 amino acids. V shed 0 bases, J shed 7 bases, and the junction held 10 bases outside the gene matches. The CDR3, as DNA: TGTGCCAGCAGCTTAGATTGGACAGGGAAGGTCGGTGGCTACACCTTC. Protein sequence: CASSLDWTGKVGGYTF.

In this sample, this clonotype turned up many times. As DNA, the CDR3 is TGTGCCAGCAGTTACTCGATGCGTGGGGGTTGGGGAAACACCATATATTTT. This codes for CASSYSMRGGWGNTIYF. This chain uses TRBV6-5 with TRBJ1-3; tentative D call: TRBD1 (5 bases). The germline V gene has CDR1 MNHEY and CDR2 SVGAGI. This CDR3 region has 17 residues. Trimming removed 0 bases from V and 4 bases from J, with 16 bases in between.

This clonotype appeared many times. The CDR3 region is CATSDQGDEQYF. The DNA for the CDR3 is TGTGCCACCAGTGATCAGGGGGACGAGCAGTACTTC. V is TRBV24-1 and J is TRBJ2-7; 7 bases are a match to TRBD1. The J segment lost 5 bases and the V segment lost 3 bases, leaving 0 bases of the junction unmatched. Germline CDR1 KGHDR, CDR2 SFDVKD. This CDR3 comprises 12 residues.